These T cell receptor beta chains were read from a single sample in a study of cytomegalovirus exposure and HLA in healthy donors. The assay was immunoSEQ multiplex PCR, and TCRdb's table has in-frame clones only and misses some. The sample lists over 100,000 clones, 65% to 75% seen once, with 5.5% to 8.5% in the top ten. Sequenced sample: PBMCs. These receptors all come from a man aged 40-49 years in good health and CMV-seropositive. CDR3s include the opening cysteine and the closing phenylalanine or tryptophan. The order of the fields is CDR3 protein, CDR3 DNA, clone size, J gene, V gene, D gene. A D gene is named only where the DNA matches it firmly. Expanded clones are given a class, and other clones once, few, many or no size at all.

CASSYRLAGGYGQYF	TGTGCCAGCAGCTATCGACTAGCGGGGGGCTACGGGCAGTACTTC	-	TRBJ2-7	TRBV7-2	TRBD2
CASSSGGYSPLHF	TGCGCCAGCAGCTCGGGGGGGTACTCACCCCTCCACTTT	-	TRBJ1-6	TRBV5-1	-
CSVGISGVTDTQYF	TGCAGCGTTGGGATTAGCGGGGTGACAGATACGCAGTATTTT	-	TRBJ2-3	TRBV29-1	TRBD2
CASSHGLAGKGEQYF	TGTGCCAGCAGCCATGGACTAGCGGGGAAGGGCGAGCAGTACTTC	few	TRBJ2-7	TRBV14	TRBD2
CASRRGTGVYEQYF	TGTGCCAGCAGGAGAGGGACAGGGGTATACGAGCAGTACTTC	-	TRBJ2-7	TRBV6-5	TRBD1
CASSYEGVDSYEQYF	TGTGCCAGCAGCTACGAGGGAGTCGACTCCTACGAGCAGTACTTC	-	TRBJ2-7	TRBV6-5	-
CASNRDTHTDTQYF	TGTGCCAGCAACCGGGACACTCACACAGATACGCAGTATTTT	-	TRBJ2-3	TRBV2	-
CASSFSEMNTEAFF	TGTGCCAGCAGCTTTTCAGAAATGAACACTGAAGCTTTCTTT	-	TRBJ1-1	TRBV7-8	-
CASSNGAGVNTEAFF	TGTGCCAGTAGTAACGGCGCCGGGGTGAACACTGAAGCTTTCTTT	-	TRBJ1-1	TRBV19	-
CASSIDLWGGAGQPQHF	TGTGCCAGTAGTATAGATCTATGGGGGGGGGCTGGTCAGCCCCAGCATTTT	-	TRBJ1-5	TRBV19	-
CASSTGDRDSYEQYF	TGCGCCAGCAGCACCGGGGACAGAGACTCCTACGAGCAGTACTTC	-	TRBJ2-7	TRBV5-1	TRBD1
CATSRVGQGATEAFF	TGTGCCACCAGCAGGGTGGGACAGGGGGCCACTGAAGCTTTCTTT	-	TRBJ1-1	TRBV15	TRBD1
CAARGNSPLHF	TGTGCCGCCAGGGGAAATTCACCCCTCCACTTT	-	TRBJ1-6	TRBV2	-
CASSPYGRGVGEQYF	TGTGCCAGCTCACCATACGGCCGGGGAGTAGGCGAGCAGTACTTC	few	TRBJ2-7	TRBV18	-
CASSSIAGGSFYNEQFF	TGTGCCAGCAGCTCTATAGCGGGAGGGTCCTTCTACAATGAGCAGTTCTTC	-	TRBJ2-1	TRBV28	TRBD2
CASSNSRGTGDEQYF	TGTGCCAGCAGCAACAGCCGGGGGACAGGGGACGAGCAGTACTTC	-	TRBJ2-7	TRBV7-9	TRBD1
CAAGTSGGGRDTQYF	TGTGCCGCCGGGACTAGCGGGGGTGGTAGAGATACGCAGTATTTT	-	TRBJ2-3	TRBV10-3	TRBD2
CASSEMGRGGQYF	TGTGCCAGCAGTGAAATGGGGCGCGGAGGGCAGTACTTC	-	TRBJ2-5	TRBV2	-
CASSFRQAANTGELFF	TGTGCCAGCAGCTTCAGACAGGCCGCGAACACCGGGGAGCTGTTTTTT	-	TRBJ2-2	TRBV7-6	-
CASRGMNTEAFF	TGTGCCAGCAGGGGCATGAACACTGAAGCTTTCTTT	-	TRBJ1-1	TRBV2	-
CASSSDVGALNQPQHF	TGTGCCAGCAGTTCAGACGTGGGGGCCCTCAATCAGCCCCAGCATTTT	-	TRBJ1-5	TRBV7-8	-
CASSSEFSDYEQYF	TGTGCCAGTAGTAGCGAATTCTCCGACTACGAGCAGTACTTC	medium-sized	TRBJ2-7	TRBV19	-
CASEAPAVNTGELFF	TGCGCCAGCGAGGCTCCGGCTGTGAACACCGGGGAGCTGTTTTTT	-	TRBJ2-2	TRBV10-2	-
CASSFRGGRETQYF	TGTGCCAGCAGCTTCCGGGGGGGCCGGGAGACCCAGTACTTC	-	TRBJ2-5	TRBV6-6	TRBD2
CASSVQRTSGGAVDTQYF	TGTGCCAGCAGCGTACAGAGGACTAGCGGGGGGGCCGTGGATACGCAGTATTTT	-	TRBJ2-3	TRBV9	TRBD2
CASGRVWDTEAFF	TGTGCCAGCGGGCGGGTTTGGGACACTGAAGCTTTCTTT	few	TRBJ1-1	TRBV6-1	-
CASSPSGQPDNYGYTF	TGTGCCAGCTCACCTTCCGGACAACCGGATAACTATGGCTACACCTTC	-	TRBJ1-2	TRBV18	-
CASSVDKGVAFF	TGTGCCAGCAGCGTAGATAAGGGGGTGGCTTTCTTT	few	TRBJ1-1	TRBV9	-
CASSIGDRVLEQYF	TGTGCCAGTAGTATCGGTGACAGGGTTCTCGAGCAGTACTTC	-	TRBJ2-7	TRBV19	TRBD1
CASSLTGNTGELFF	TGTGCCAGCAGTTTGACAGGGAACACCGGGGAGCTGTTTTTT	-	TRBJ2-2	TRBV28	-
CASSLGLRYNEQFF	TGTGCCAGCAGTTTAGGACTACGTTACAATGAGCAGTTCTTC	few	TRBJ2-1	TRBV27	-
CASGTKQGYNNEKLFF	TGTGCTAGTGGGACAAAGCAGGGTTATAATAATGAAAAACTGTTTTTT	-	TRBJ1-4	TRBV12-5	-
CASSLSQVGETQYF	TGTGCCAGCAGTCTCTCGCAGGTGGGAGAGACCCAGTACTTC	once	TRBJ2-5	TRBV2	-
CACKDRASNSPLHF	TGTGCCTGTAAGGACAGGGCCTCTAATTCACCCCTCCACTTT	-	TRBJ1-6	TRBV6-5	TRBD1
CASSVAASGPDTQYF	TGTGCCAGCAGCGTAGCGGCTAGCGGCCCAGATACGCAGTATTTT	-	TRBJ2-3	TRBV9	TRBD2
CASSQAPSGRALGTDTQYF	TGCGCCAGCAGCCAAGCGCCTAGCGGGAGGGCCCTCGGCACAGATACGCAGTATTTT	-	TRBJ2-3	TRBV4-1	TRBD2
CASSSYSAQDTQYF	TGCGCCAGCAGCTCTTACAGTGCACAAGATACGCAGTATTTT	once	TRBJ2-3	TRBV5-1	-
CASSPGQGRANEKLFF	TGTGCCAGTAGCCCGGGACAGGGAAGGGCTAATGAAAAACTGTTTTTT	-	TRBJ1-4	TRBV19	TRBD1
CASSLGVWESANYGYTF	TGTGCCAGCAGCTTAGGAGTCTGGGAGTCAGCTAACTATGGCTACACCTTC	-	TRBJ1-2	TRBV11-2	-
CASRQGRTYNSPLHF	TGTGCCAGCAGACAGGGTCGCACCTATAATTCACCCCTCCACTTT	few	TRBJ1-6	TRBV7-9	-
CASSEGLAGGEQYF	TGTGCCAGCAGTGAAGGACTAGCGGGAGGTGAGCAGTACTTC	-	TRBJ2-7	TRBV2	TRBD2
CASSDLRGNQPQHF	TGTGCCAGCAGTGATCTTAGGGGAAATCAGCCCCAGCATTTT	-	TRBJ1-5	TRBV2	-
CASSSDRDTGAFF	TGTGCCAGCTCATCCGACAGGGACACTGGAGCTTTCTTT	-	TRBJ1-1	TRBV18	TRBD1
CASRGTSVSGYTF	TGTGCCAGCAGAGGGACAAGCGTAAGTGGCTACACCTTC	-	TRBJ1-2	TRBV6-6	-
CASSDSEDTGELFF	TGTGCCAGCAGTGACTCTGAGGACACCGGGGAGCTGTTTTTT	-	TRBJ2-2	TRBV6-4	-
CASSKYGQVEETQYF	TGTGCCAGCAGTAAATACGGACAGGTAGAAGAGACCCAGTACTTC	-	TRBJ2-5	TRBV25-1	TRBD1
CASSRTLSVEQFF	TGTGCCAGCAGCCGGACTCTGAGTGTGGAGCAGTTCTTC	-	TRBJ2-1	TRBV5-4	-
CASSISGTGGHNEQFF	TGTGCCAGCAGTATTTCCGGGACAGGGGGACACAATGAGCAGTTCTTC	-	TRBJ2-1	TRBV6-6	TRBD1
CASRRDSLNTEAFF	TGCGCCAGCAGACGGGACAGCCTTAACACTGAAGCTTTCTTT	-	TRBJ1-1	TRBV5-1	TRBD1
CASSLAEGRAEAFF	TGTGCCAGCAGCTTAGCGGAGGGGAGGGCTGAAGCTTTCTTT	-	TRBJ1-1	TRBV7-9	-
CASSSTSGTTYNEQFF	TGCGCCAGCAGTTCTACTTCCGGGACTACCTACAATGAGCAGTTCTTC	-	TRBJ2-1	TRBV4-1	TRBD2
CASSPGPRDQPQHF	TGTGCCAGCAGCCCGGGCCCCAGGGATCAGCCCCAGCATTTT	-	TRBJ1-5	TRBV7-2	-
CASSVFRSGEQYF	TGTGCCAGCAGTGTTTTTAGGTCGGGGGAGCAGTACTTC	-	TRBJ2-7	TRBV6-1	-
CAISAGQGLRSQGSPLHF	TGTGCCATCAGTGCGGGACAGGGCTTGAGAAGTCAGGGATCACCCCTCCACTTT	-	TRBJ1-6	TRBV10-3	TRBD1
CASSLECVGGNQPQHF	TGTGCCAGCAGCTTAGAGTGTGTAGGAGGCAATCAGCCCCAGCATTTT	-	TRBJ1-5	TRBV11-3	-
CASSFQGAGTEAFF	TGTGCCAGCAGCTTTCAGGGCGCCGGCACTGAAGCTTTCTTT	-	TRBJ1-1	TRBV7-8	-
CASSLAVGTGLHEQYF	TGTGCCAGCAGCCTGGCGGTTGGGACAGGGCTTCACGAGCAGTACTTC	few	TRBJ2-7	TRBV7-6	TRBD1